This record concerns one T cell receptor beta chain sequence. The data originate from a study of blood T cell repertoires in COVID-19. Overall study context: Material from acute and convalescent COVID-19 was sourced from the United States, Italy and Spain. Sample material is recorded as cDNA or gDNA derived from T cells, B-cell-depleted T cells, or PBMCs.

Original processing notes: The authors estimated nucleated cell counts from reference gene primer amplification. Produced via immunoSEQ multiplex PCR; TCRdb's table is partial and in-frame only. From that table come the V and J calls and clone size; the DNA was used to work out D and trimming. Of more than 40,000 clones listed, approximately 91% are singletons. V gave up 2 bases and J gave up 1 base, with 7 bases separating them. The germline V gene has CDR1 SGDLS and CDR2 YYNGEE. CDR3 length: 14 amino acids. The TCR was taken from a middle-aged man with active COVID-19. Sequencing used peripheral blood. V is TRBV9 and J is TRBJ1-3; D is unresolved. CDR3 amino acids: CASSVSGSGNTIYF. For the CDR3, the DNA is TGTGCCAGCAGCGTCAGCGGTTCTGGAAACACCATATATTTT.